This T cell receptor beta chain originates from a study of human T cells and chemical hapten exposure. There are 16 residues in the CDR3. Per germline, CDR1 SGHRS and CDR2 YFSETQ. The V gene end was trimmed by 4 bases and the J gene end by 2 bases; junction bases not matched to a gene: 5. Each CDR3 protein gets one entry after TCRdb re-called the RACE reads with MiXCR. The repertoire holds about 61,000 distinct CDR3 sequences, with roughly 6.7% as singletons. This clonotype has a count of ten or more. Time point meaning: pre-sensitization, week 0. Regarding treatment: therapeutic diphenylcyclopropenone sensitization with weekly scalp DPC.

The specimen was whole blood, collected in connection with sensitization to the hapten diphenylcyclopropenone (DPC). The clonotype was recovered from a woman aged 30 to 39 with alopecia areata. Some clones in this sample may be carry-over from other donors' samples. The chain joins TRBV5-1 to TRBJ2-3; 12 bases match TRBD2. The CDR3 DNA is TGCGCCAGCAGCCCGACTAGCGGGGGTTTCACAGATACGCAGTATTTT. Translated: CASSPTSGGFTDTQYF. The full variable domain, in which reference TRBV5-1 and TRBJ2-3 provide the parts outside the CDR3, is KAGVTQTPRYLIKTRGQQVTLSCSPISGHRSVSWYQQTPGQGLQFLFEYFSETQRNKGNFPGRFSGRQFSNSRSEMNVSTLELGDSALYLCASSPTSGGFTDTQYFGPGTRLTVL.